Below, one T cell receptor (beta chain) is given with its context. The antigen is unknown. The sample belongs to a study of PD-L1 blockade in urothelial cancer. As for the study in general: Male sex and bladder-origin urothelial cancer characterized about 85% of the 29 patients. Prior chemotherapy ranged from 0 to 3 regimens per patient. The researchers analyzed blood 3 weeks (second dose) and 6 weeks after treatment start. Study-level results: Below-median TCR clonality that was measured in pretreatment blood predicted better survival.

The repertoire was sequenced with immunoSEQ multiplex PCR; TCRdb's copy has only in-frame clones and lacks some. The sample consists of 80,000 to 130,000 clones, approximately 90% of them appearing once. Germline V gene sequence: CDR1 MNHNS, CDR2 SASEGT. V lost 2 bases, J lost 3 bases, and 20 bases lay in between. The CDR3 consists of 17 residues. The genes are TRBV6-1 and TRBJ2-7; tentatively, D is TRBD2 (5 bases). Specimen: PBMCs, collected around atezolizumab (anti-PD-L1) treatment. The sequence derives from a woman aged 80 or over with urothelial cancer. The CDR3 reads CASSERTPEDGFYEQYF. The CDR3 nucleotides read TGTGCCAGCAGTGAAAGAACCCCGGAGGACGGGTTCTACGAGCAGTACTTC.